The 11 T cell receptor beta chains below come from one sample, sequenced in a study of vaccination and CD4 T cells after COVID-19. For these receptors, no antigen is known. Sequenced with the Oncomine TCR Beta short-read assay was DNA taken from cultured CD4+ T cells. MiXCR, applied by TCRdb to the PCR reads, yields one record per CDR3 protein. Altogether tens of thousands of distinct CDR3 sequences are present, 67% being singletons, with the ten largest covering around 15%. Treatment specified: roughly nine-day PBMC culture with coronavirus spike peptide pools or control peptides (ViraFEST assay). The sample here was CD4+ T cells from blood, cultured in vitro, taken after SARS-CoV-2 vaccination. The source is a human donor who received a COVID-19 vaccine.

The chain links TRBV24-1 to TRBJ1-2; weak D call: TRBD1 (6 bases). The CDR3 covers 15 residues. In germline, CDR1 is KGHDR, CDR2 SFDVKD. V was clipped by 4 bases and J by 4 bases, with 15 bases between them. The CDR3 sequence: CATSEGGTSGYGYTF. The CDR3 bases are TGTGCCACCAGTGAGGGGGGCACCTCCGGCTATGGCTACACCTTC.

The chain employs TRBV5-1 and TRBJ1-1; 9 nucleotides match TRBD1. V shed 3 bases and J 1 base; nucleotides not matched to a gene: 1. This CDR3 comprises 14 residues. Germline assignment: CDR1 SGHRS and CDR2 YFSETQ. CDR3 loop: CASSSTGGNTEAFF. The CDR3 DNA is TGCGCCAGCAGCTCGACAGGGGGGAACACTGAAGCTTTCTTT.

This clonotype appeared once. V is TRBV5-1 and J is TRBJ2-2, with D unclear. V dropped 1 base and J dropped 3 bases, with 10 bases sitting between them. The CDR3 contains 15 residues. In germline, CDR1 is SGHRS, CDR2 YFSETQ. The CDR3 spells CASSLSLRDTGELFF. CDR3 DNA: TGCGCCAGCAGCTTGTCTTTAAGGGACACCGGGGAGCTGTTTTTT.

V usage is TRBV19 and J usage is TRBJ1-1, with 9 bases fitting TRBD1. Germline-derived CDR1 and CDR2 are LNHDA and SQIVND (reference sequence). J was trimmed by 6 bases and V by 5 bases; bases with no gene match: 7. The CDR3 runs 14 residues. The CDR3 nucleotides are TGTGCCAGTAGTCCGACAGGGGGTCTGTCTGAAGCTTTCTTT. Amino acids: CASSPTGGLSEAFF.

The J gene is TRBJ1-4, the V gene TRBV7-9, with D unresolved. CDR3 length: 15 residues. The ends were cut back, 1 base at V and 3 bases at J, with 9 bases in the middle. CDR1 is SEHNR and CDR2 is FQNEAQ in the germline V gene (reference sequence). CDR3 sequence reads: CASSLEASSNEKLFF. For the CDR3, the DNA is TGTGCCAGCAGCTTAGAAGCATCTTCTAATGAAAAACTGTTTTTT.

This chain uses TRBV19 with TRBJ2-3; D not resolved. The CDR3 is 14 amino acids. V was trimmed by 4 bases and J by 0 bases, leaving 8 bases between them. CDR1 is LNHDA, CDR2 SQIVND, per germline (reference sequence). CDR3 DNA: TGTGCCAGTAGTAAGGCAACTAGCACAGATACGCAGTATTTT. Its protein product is CASSKATSTDTQYF.

CDR3 loop: CATSRGKARGGYGYTF. As DNA, the CDR3 is TGTGCCACCAGCAGAGGGAAGGCAAGGGGCGGCTATGGCTACACCTTC. This chain connects TRBV15 to TRBJ1-2, with a tentative D call TRBD1 (5 bases). The CDR3 runs 16 residues. Germline CDR1 is LNHNV and CDR2 is YYDKDF (reference sequence). V was cut by 1 base and J by 4 bases, with 16 bases left in between.

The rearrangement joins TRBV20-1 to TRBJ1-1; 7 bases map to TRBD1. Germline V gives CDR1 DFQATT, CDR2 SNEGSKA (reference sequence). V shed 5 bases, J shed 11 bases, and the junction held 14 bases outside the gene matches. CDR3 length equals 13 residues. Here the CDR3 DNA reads TGCAGTGCTTCTCCGGCAGGGGGGGGAGTGGCTTTCTTT. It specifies CSASPAGGGVAFF.

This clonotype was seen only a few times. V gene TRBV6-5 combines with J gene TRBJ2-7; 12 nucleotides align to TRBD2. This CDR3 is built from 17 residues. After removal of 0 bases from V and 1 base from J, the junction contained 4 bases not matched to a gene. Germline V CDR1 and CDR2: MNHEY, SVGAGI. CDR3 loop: CASSYSRLAGESYEQYF. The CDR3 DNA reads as TGTGCCAGCAGTTACTCCCGACTAGCGGGGGAATCCTACGAGCAGTACTTC.

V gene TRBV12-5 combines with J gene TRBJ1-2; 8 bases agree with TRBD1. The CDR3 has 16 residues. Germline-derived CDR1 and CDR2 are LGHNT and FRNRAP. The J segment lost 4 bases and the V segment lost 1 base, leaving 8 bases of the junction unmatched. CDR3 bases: TGTGCTAGTGGTTTGGCCCGCCGACAGGGGACCTATGGCTACACCTTC. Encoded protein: CASGLARRQGTYGYTF.

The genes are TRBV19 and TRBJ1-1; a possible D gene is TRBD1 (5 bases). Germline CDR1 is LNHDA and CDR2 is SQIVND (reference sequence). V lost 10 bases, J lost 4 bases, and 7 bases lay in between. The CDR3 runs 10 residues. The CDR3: CATGGTEAFF. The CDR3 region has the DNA TGTGCCACCGGGGGCACTGAAGCTTTCTTT. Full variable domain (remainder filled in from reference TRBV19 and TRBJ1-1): DGGITQSPKYLFRKEGQNVTLSCEQNLNHDAMYWYRQDPGQGLRLIYYSQIVNDFQKGDIAEGYSVSREKKESFPLTVTSAQKNPTAFYLCATGGTEAFFGQGTRLTVV.